These 5 T cell receptor beta chains share one sample of origin, sequenced in a study of CD8+ T cells in alopecia areata. cDNA serving as the sequencing template came from extracted, reverse transcribed RNA. Profiled with immunoSEQ multiplex PCR; TCRdb holds only in-frame clones, not every one. The data show 180,000 or so clones, roughly 66% seen once. The source was CD8+ T cells sorted from blood, collected at week 0. These receptors were collected from a human donor with alopecia areata.

The chain is built from TRBV28 and TRBJ2-3; tentative D call: TRBD2 (5 bases). CDR3 size: 15 residues. V lost 2 bases and J lost 2, with 11 bases in between. Per the germline V gene, CDR1 is MDHEN and CDR2 is SYDVKM. CDR3 in amino acids: CASSLGGGYTDTQYF. CDR3 sequence (DNA): TGTGCCAGCAGTTTAGGAGGCGGCTACACAGATACGCAGTATTTT.

The V and J genes are TRBV29-1 and TRBJ2-3; D gene ambiguous. Germline CDR1 SQVTM, CDR2 ANQGSEA. The CDR3 contains 11 residues. The germline V and J ends were trimmed by 6 bases and 15 bases, with 19 bases remaining between them. The CDR3 sequence is CSVPSGQVEYF. CDR3 coding DNA: TGCAGCGTCCCGTCCGGCCAGGTCGAATATTTT.

This clone was found a few times. The chain has TRBV7-9 and TRBJ2-1; D is unclear. Germline V gene data show CDR1 as SEHNR and CDR2 as FQNEAQ (reference sequence). This CDR3 is 13 amino acids long. V lost 1 base to trimming and J lost 15 bases, with 16 bases between them. CDR3 sequence: CASSLGSLPGVFF. In nucleotides, the CDR3 is TGTGCCAGCAGCTTAGGTAGTCTACCCGGTGTGTTCTTC.

The rearrangement links TRBV5-6 to TRBJ1-4; D is uncertain. V was pared by 0 bases and J by 12 bases, with 9 bases between. The CDR3 is 12 amino acids. Germline lookup yields CDR1 SGHDT and CDR2 YYEEEE. CDR3 in amino acids: CASSLGSGELFF. CDR3 sequence (DNA): TGTGCCAGCAGCTTGGGATCGGGTGAACTGTTTTTT.

The chain joins TRBV5-1 to TRBJ2-1; TRBD2 matches 11 bases. The CDR3 sequence is 16 residues long. V dropped 4 bases and J dropped 0; count of bases not matched to a gene: 3. Germline V gives CDR1 SGHRS, CDR2 YFSETQ. This chain's CDR3 is CASSPGLAASYNEQFF. The CDR3 nucleotides are TGCGCCAGCAGCCCGGGACTAGCGGCCTCCTACAATGAGCAGTTCTTC.